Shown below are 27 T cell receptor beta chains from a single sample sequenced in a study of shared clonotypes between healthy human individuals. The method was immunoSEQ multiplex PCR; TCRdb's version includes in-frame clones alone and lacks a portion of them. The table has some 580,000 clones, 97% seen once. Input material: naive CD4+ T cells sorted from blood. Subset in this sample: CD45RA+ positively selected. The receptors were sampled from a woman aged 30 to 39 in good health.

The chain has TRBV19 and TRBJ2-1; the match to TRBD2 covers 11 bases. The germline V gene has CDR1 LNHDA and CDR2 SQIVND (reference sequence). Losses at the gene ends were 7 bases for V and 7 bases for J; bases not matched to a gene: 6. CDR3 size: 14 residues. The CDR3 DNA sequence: TGTGCCAGTAAGACTAGCGGGACGTATAATGAGCAGTTCTTC. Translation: CASKTSGTYNEQFF.

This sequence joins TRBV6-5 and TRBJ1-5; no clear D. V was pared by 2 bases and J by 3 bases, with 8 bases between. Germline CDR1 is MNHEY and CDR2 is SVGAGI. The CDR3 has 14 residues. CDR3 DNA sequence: TGTGCCAGCAGTTACGCGGCTTACAATCAGCCCCAGCATTTT. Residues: CASSYAAYNQPQHF.

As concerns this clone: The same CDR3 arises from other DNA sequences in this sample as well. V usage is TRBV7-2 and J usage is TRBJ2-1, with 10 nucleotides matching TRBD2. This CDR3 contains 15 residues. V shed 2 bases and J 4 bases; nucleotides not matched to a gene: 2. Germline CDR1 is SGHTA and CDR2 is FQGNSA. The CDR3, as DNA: TGTGCCAGCAGCTTACTAGCGGGAGCTTACAATGAGCAGTTCTTC. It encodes CASSLLAGAYNEQFF.

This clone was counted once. The DNA of the CDR3 is TGTGCCATCAGTGTAGCGGGGCCCTACGAGCAGTACTTC. Encoded protein: CAISVAGPYEQYF. The rearrangement links TRBV10-3 to TRBJ2-5; TRBD2 aligns across 8 bases. The J call may be incorrect, as the DNA end agrees better with TRBJ2-7. The CDR3 has 13 amino acids. From germline, CDR1 is ENHRY and CDR2 SYGVKD.

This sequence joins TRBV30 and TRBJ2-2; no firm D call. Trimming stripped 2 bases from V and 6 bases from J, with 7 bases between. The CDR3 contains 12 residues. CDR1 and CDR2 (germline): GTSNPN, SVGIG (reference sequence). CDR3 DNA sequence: TGTGCCTGGAGTCGGAGACCCGGGGAGCTGTTTTTT. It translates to CAWSRRPGELFF.

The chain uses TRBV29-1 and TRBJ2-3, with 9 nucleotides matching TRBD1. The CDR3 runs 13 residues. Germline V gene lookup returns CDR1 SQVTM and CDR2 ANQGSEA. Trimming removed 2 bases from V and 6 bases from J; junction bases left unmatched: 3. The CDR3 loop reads CSVETGGRDTQYF. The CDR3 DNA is TGCAGCGTTGAAACAGGGGGCAGGGATACGCAGTATTTT.

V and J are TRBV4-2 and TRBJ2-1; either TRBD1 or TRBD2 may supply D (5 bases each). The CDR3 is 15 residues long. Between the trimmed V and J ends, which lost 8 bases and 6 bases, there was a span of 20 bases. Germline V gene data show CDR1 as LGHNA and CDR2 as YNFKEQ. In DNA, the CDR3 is TGTGCCAGCTCGAGGGGAGAGCGCTCATTCAATGAGCAGTTCTTC. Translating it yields CASSRGERSFNEQFF.

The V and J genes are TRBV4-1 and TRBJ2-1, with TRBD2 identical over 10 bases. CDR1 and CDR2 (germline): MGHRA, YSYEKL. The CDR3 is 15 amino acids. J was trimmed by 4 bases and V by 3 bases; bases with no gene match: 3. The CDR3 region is CASSHLAGDYNEQFF. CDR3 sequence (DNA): TGCGCCAGCAGCCATCTAGCGGGGGATTACAATGAGCAGTTCTTC.

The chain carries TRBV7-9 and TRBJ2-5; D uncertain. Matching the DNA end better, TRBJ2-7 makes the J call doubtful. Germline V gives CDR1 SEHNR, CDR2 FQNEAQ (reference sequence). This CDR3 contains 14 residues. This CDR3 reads CASSWAVGPDEQYF. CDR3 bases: TGTGCCAGCAGCTGGGCCGTAGGGCCGGACGAGCAGTACTTC.

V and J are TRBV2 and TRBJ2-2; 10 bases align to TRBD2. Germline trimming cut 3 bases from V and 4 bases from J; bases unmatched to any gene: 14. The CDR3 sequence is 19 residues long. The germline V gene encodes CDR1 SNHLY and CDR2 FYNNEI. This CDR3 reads CASSEAGASGRAGTGELFF. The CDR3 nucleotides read TGTGCCAGCAGTGAGGCCGGAGCTAGCGGGAGAGCTGGCACCGGGGAGCTGTTTTTT.

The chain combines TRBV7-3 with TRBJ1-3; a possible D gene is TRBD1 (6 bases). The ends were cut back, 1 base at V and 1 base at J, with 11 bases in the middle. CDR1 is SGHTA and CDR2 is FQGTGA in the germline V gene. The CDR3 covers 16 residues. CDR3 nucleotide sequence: TGTGCCAGCAGCTTAAATCCGGGGACATCTGGAAACACCATATATTTT. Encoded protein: CASSLNPGTSGNTIYF.

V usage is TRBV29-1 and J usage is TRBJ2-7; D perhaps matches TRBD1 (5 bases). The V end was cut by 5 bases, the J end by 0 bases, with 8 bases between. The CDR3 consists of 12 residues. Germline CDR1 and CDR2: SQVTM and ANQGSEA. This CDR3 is CSVKDNSYEQYF. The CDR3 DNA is TGCAGCGTTAAGGACAACTCCTACGAGCAGTACTTC.

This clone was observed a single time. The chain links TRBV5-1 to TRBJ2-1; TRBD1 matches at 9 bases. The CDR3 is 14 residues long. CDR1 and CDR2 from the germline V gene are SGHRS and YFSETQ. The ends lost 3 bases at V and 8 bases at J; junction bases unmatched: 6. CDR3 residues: CASSSGQGRDEQFF. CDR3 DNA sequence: TGCGCCAGCAGCTCGGGACAGGGCAGGGATGAGCAGTTCTTC.

CDR3 region: CASSSQTGGVPGELFF. The CDR3 DNA sequence: TGTGCCAGCAGCTCTCAAACAGGGGGTGTCCCCGGGGAGCTGTTTTTT. V gene TRBV5-4 combines with J gene TRBJ2-2; 8 bases align to TRBD1. The CDR3 is 16 amino acids. V lost 3 bases to trimming and J lost 6 bases; unmatched junction nucleotides: 10. Per germline, CDR1 SGHNT and CDR2 YYREEE (reference sequence).

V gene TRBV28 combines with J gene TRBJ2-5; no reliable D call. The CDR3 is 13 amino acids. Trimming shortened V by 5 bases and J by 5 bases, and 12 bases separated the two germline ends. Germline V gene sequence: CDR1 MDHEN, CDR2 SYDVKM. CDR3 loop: CASSAEWKETQYF. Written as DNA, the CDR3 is TGTGCCAGCAGTGCAGAATGGAAGGAGACCCAGTACTTC.

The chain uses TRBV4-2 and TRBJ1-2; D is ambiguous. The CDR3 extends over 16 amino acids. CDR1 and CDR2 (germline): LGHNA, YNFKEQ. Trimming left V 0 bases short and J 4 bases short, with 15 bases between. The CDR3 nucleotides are TGTGCCAGCAGCCAAGATAGGTCCCTGACGGTCTATGGCTACACCTTC. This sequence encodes CASSQDRSLTVYGYTF.

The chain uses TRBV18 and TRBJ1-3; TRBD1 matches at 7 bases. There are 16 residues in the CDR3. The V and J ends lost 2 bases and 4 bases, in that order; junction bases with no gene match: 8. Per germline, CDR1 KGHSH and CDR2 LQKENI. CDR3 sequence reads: CASSPFDRANGNTIYF. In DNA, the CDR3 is TGTGCCAGCTCACCATTCGACAGGGCAAACGGAAACACCATATATTTT. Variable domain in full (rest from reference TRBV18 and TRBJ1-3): NAGVMQNPRHLVRRRGQEARLRCSPMKGHSHVYWYRQLPEEGLKFMVYLQKENIIDESGMPKERFSAEFPKEGPSILRIQQVVRGDSAAYFCASSPFDRANGNTIYFGEGSWLTVV.

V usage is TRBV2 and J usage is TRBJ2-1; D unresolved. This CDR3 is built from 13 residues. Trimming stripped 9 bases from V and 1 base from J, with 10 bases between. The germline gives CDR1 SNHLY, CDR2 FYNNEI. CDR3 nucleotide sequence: TGTGCCAGGAAGTCCATTTCCTACAATGAGCAGTTCTTC. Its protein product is CARKSISYNEQFF.

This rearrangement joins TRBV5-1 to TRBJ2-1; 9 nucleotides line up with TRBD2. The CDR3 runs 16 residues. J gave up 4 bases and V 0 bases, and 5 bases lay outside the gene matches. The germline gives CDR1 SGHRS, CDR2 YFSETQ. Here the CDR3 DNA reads TGCGCCAGCAGCTTGGCGGTAGCGGGAGTATACAATGAGCAGTTCTTC. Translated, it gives CASSLAVAGVYNEQFF.

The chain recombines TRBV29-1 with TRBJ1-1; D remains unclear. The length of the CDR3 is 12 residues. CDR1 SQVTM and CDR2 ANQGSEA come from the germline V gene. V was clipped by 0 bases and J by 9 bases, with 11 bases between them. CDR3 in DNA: TGCAGCGTTGAAGAAGAATCGCCTAAAGCTTTCTTT. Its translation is CSVEEESPKAFF.

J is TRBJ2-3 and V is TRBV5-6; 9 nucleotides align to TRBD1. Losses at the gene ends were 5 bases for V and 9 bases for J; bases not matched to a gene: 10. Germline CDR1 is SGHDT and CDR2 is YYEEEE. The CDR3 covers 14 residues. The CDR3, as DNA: TGTGCCAGCAGTGGGACAGGGAGAATGTCGACGCAGTATTTT. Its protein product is CASSGTGRMSTQYF.

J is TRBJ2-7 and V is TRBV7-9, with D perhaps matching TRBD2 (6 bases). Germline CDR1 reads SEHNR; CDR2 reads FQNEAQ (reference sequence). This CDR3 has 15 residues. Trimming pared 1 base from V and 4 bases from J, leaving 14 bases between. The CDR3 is CASSLGLADTYEQYF. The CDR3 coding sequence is TGTGCCAGCAGCTTAGGTTTAGCGGATACTTACGAGCAGTACTTC. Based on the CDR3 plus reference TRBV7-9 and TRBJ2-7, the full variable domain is DTGVSQNPRHKITKRGQNVTFRCDPISEHNRLYWYRQTLGQGPEFLTYFQNEAQLEKSRLLSDRFSAERPKGSFSTLEIQRTEQGDSAMYLCASSLGLADTYEQYFGPGTRLTVT.

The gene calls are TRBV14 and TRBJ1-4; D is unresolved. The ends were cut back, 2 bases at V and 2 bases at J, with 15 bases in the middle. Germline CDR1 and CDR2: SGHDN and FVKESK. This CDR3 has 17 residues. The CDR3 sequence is CASSQLWVGGTNEKLFF. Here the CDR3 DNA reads TGTGCCAGCAGCCAACTTTGGGTCGGAGGGACTAATGAAAAACTGTTTTTT.

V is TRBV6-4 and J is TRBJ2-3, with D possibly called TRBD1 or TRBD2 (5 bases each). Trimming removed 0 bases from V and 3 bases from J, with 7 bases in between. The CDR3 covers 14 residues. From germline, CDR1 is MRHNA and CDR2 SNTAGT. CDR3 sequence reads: CASSDSWGTDTQYF. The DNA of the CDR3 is TGTGCCAGCAGTGACTCCTGGGGGACAGATACGCAGTATTTT.

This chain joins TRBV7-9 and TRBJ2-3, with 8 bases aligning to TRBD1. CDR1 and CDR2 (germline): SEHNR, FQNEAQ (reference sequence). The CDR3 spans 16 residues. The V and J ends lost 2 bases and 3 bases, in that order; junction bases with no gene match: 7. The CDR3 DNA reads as TGTGCCAGCAGCTTATGGACAGGGCTCCCAACAGATACGCAGTATTTT. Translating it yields CASSLWTGLPTDTQYF.

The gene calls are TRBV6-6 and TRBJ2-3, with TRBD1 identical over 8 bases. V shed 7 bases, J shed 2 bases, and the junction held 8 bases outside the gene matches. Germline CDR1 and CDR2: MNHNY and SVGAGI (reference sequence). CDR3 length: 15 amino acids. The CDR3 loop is CASTDRGVNTDTQYF. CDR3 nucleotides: TGTGCCAGCACCGACAGGGGAGTGAACACAGATACGCAGTATTTT.

CDR3 coding DNA: TGTGCCAGTAGTAGGAGTGGGGGATTAACGACCTACGAGCAGTACTTC. This encodes CASSRSGGLTTYEQYF. V is TRBV19 and J is TRBJ2-7; D possibly matches TRBD1 or TRBD2 (5 bases each). Trimming left V 4 bases short and J 2 bases short, with 18 bases between. The CDR3 contains 16 residues. Germline CDR1 and CDR2: LNHDA and SQIVND (reference sequence).